The entry below gives a single TCR beta chain sequence along with its context. The V gene lost 4 bases and the J gene lost 4 bases, with 14 bases spanning the gap. The CDR3 covers 14 residues. Germline V lookup: CDR1 SGHRS, CDR2 YFSETQ. This sample was included in a study of blood T cell repertoires in COVID-19. Background on the study: Samples of COVID-19 (acute and convalescent) were obtained from the United States, Italy and Spain. PBMCs, B-cell-depleted T cells, or T cells were the source of the cDNA or gDNA that made up the material.

Methods used by the authors: Nucleated cell number was recorded as an estimate derived from reference gene primer amplification. Only in-frame clones appear in the TCRdb table, and some are missing; sequencing was by immunoSEQ multiplex PCR. V and J calls and clone size are those listed in that table; D and trimming were worked out from the DNA. The sample has 90,000 to 150,000 clones, 82% seen once; the top ten hold roughly an eighth. The sequence came from a human donor in a cohort sampled during active COVID-19. The genes are TRBV5-1 and TRBJ1-1; no reliable D call. The sequenced material came from peripheral blood. CDR3 coding DNA: TGCGCCAGCAGCAAAACAGCTTCCAGCACTGAAGCTTTCTTT. This encodes CASSKTASSTEAFF.